These 18 T cell receptor beta chains originate from one sample sequenced in a study of blood T cells in healthy people across ages. It was with a sample-barcoded 5' primer and a J-beta primer mix that a second PCR of about 6 to 12 cycles was run. TCRdb re-analysed the 5' RACE reads in MiXCR, keeping a single row per CDR3 protein. The sample gives hundreds of thousands of distinct CDR3 sequences, around two fifths of which show up once; about 32% is in the top ten. The specimen was blood. The receptor set was obtained from an elderly man in good health.

This clonotype was seen a few times. This chain links TRBV11-2 with TRBJ1-4; the match to TRBD1 covers 8 bases. CDR3 length: 16 residues. Per the germline V gene, CDR1 is SGHAT and CDR2 is FQNNGV. The ends lost 1 base at V and 5 bases at J; junction bases unmatched: 6. CDR3 DNA sequence: TGTGCCAGCAGCTTAGGTTGGCGGACAGGGAATGAAAAACTGTTTTTT. Protein product: CASSLGWRTGNEKLFF.

The chain employs TRBV28 and TRBJ1-5; tentatively, D is TRBD1 (6 bases). Trimming took off 2 bases at V and 0 bases at J, with 11 bases between the two ends. Germline V gene data show CDR1 as MDHEN and CDR2 as SYDVKM. The CDR3 runs to 16 residues. CDR3 nucleotide sequence: TGTGCCAGCAGTTTAAGCAGGGGATATAGCAATCAGCCCCAGCATTTT. This codes for CASSLSRGYSNQPQHF.

This clonotype was seen only once. The chain combines TRBV14 with TRBJ2-1; 8 bases match TRBD2. Trimming removed 4 bases from V and 6 bases from J; junction bases left unmatched: 8. This CDR3 has 15 residues. Germline V CDR1 and CDR2: SGHDN, FVKESK. The CDR3 loop is CASSPRTSRGNEQFF. The CDR3 DNA reads as TGTGCCAGCAGCCCCCGGACTAGCCGCGGCAATGAGCAGTTCTTC.

The chain combines TRBV20-1 with TRBJ2-4, with D possibly being TRBD1 (5 bases). CDR3 length: 14 residues. Germline-derived CDR1 and CDR2 are DFQATT and SNEGSKA (reference sequence). Between the trimmed V and J ends, which lost 4 bases and 2 bases, there was a span of 12 bases. CDR3 protein: CSAKGIAPKNIQYF. Written as DNA, the CDR3 is TGCAGTGCTAAGGGGATAGCTCCCAAAAACATTCAGTACTTC.

This clonotype was seen many times. The CDR3 loop is CASSLAGRAETQYF. CDR3 nucleotides: TGTGCCAGCAGCTTAGCGGGCAGGGCAGAGACCCAGTACTTC. The genes are TRBV7-2 and TRBJ2-5; tentatively, D is TRBD1 (5 bases). The germline CDR1 and CDR2 sequences are SGHTA and FQGNSA. The CDR3 has 14 amino acids. Trimming pared 0 bases from V and 4 bases from J, leaving 9 bases between.

The genes are TRBV29-1 and TRBJ1-1; 7 positions agree with TRBD1. The J segment lost 3 bases and the V segment lost 4 bases, leaving 5 bases of the junction unmatched. Germline loops: CDR1 SQVTM, CDR2 ANQGSEA. CDR3 size: 13 residues. In DNA form, the CDR3 reads TGCAGCGTTGCGGGACAGACTTACACTGAAGCTTTCTTT. This codes for CSVAGQTYTEAFF.

The chain is built from TRBV29-1 and TRBJ1-3, with D maybe TRBD1 (5 bases). This CDR3 contains 14 residues. Germline CDR1 is SQVTM and CDR2 is ANQGSEA. The ends were cut back, 3 bases at V and 0 bases at J, with 9 bases in the middle. CDR3 in amino acids: CSVEPGGSGNTIYF. Written as DNA, the CDR3 is TGCAGCGTTGAGCCCGGGGGCTCTGGAAACACCATATATTTT.

Note on this clonotype: A junction boundary mismatches the germline segment, possibly from a read error. This chain uses TRBV19 with TRBJ2-7; D not resolved. The germline V gene encodes CDR1 LNHDA and CDR2 SQIVND (reference sequence). The CDR3 consists of 12 residues. CDR3 residues: CASSPDSFEQYF. The CDR3 DNA is TGTGCCAGTAGTCCCGATTCCTTCGAGCAGTACTTC. Variable domain in full (rest from reference TRBV19 and TRBJ2-7): DGGITQSPKYLFRKEGQNVTLSCEQNLNHDAMYWYRQDPGQGLRLIYYSQIVNDFQKGDIAEGYSVSREKKESFPLTVTSAQKNPTAFYLCASSPDSFEQYFGPGTRLTVT.

This clonotype was seen a few times. This chain joins TRBV12-3 or TRBV12-4 and TRBJ1-2; TRBD1 matches at 7 bases. CDR3 size: 13 residues. Losses at the gene ends were 7 bases for V and 4 bases for J; bases not matched to a gene: 6. The CDR3 loop is CASTADRFYGYTF. The CDR3 region has the DNA TGTGCCAGCACCGCGGACAGGTTCTATGGCTACACCTTC.

Note on this clonotype: Just one base apart from a much larger clone, this may be a read error. The CDR3 region is CASSQEVRQDNSPLHF. The CDR3 nucleotides are TGCGCCAGCAGCCAAGAAGTTCGGCAGGATAACTCACCCCTCCACTTT. The chain employs TRBV4-3 and TRBJ1-6; D is unclear. Germline V lookup: CDR1 LGHNA, CDR2 YSLEER. The CDR3 is made up of 16 amino acids.

The sample holds a few counts of this clonotype. This chain joins TRBV9 and TRBJ2-7, with D maybe TRBD1 (6 bases). Germline assignment: CDR1 SGDLS and CDR2 YYNGEE. The CDR3 sequence is 16 residues long. Trimming pared 0 bases from V and 3 bases from J, leaving 16 bases between. The CDR3 region has the DNA TGTGCCAGCAGCGTAGGAATATCCGACAGGAACTACGAGCAGTACTTC. As protein: CASSVGISDRNYEQYF. The full variable domain, in which reference TRBV9 and TRBJ2-7 provide the parts outside the CDR3, is DSGVTQTPKHLITATGQRVTLRCSPRSGDLSVYWYQQSLDQGLQFLIQYYNGEERAKGNILERFSAQQFPDLHSELNLSSLELGDSALYFCASSVGISDRNYEQYFGPGTRLTVT.

This clonotype was seen only a few times. The chain uses TRBV14 and TRBJ2-7, with D maybe TRBD1 (5 bases). The CDR3 length is 16 residues. Trimming shortened V by 1 base and J by 5 bases, and 18 bases separated the two germline ends. Germline V gives CDR1 SGHDN, CDR2 FVKESK. This chain's CDR3 is CASSQGYQGARNEQYF. The CDR3 nucleotides read TGTGCCAGCAGCCAAGGTTATCAGGGCGCGAGGAACGAGCAGTACTTC.

The chain couples TRBV18 to TRBJ2-4; perhaps TRBD1 as D (6 bases). Per the germline V gene, CDR1 is KGHSH and CDR2 is LQKENI. There are 16 residues in the CDR3. Trimming cost V 2 bases and J 9 bases, with 20 bases left between them. In DNA, the CDR3 is TGTGCCAGCTCACCATACCGGGACACAGCCTCAGGCATTCAGTACTTC. Translation gives CASSPYRDTASGIQYF.

This clonotype appeared many times. V usage is TRBV11-2 and J usage is TRBJ2-4, with 7 bases identical to TRBD1. CDR1 and CDR2 (germline): SGHAT, FQNNGV. V lost 2 bases to trimming and J lost 6 bases; unmatched junction nucleotides: 13. The CDR3 extends over 17 amino acids. CDR3: CASSLLRGRRGRNIQYF. CDR3 DNA sequence: TGTGCCAGCAGCTTACTAAGGGGGCGCCGCGGTAGAAACATTCAGTACTTC.

This clonotype occurred a few times. V usage is TRBV7-8 and J usage is TRBJ1-2, with TRBD1 matching 9 bases. V was clipped by 2 bases and J by 5 bases; unmatched bases: 3. This CDR3 is 14 amino acids long. The V gene's germline CDR1 is SGHVS and CDR2 FQNEAQ. The CDR3 reads CASSLRGTGYGYTF. The CDR3 DNA sequence: TGTGCCAGCAGCTTACGAGGGACAGGGTATGGCTACACCTTC.

Concerning this clonotype: One end of the junction varies from germline; a read error may be responsible. The V gene is TRBV27, the J gene TRBJ2-7, with unresolved D. The CDR3 extends over 12 amino acids. Looked up from germline, CDR1 is MNHEY and CDR2 is SMNVEV (reference sequence). CDR3 sequence: CAGSLSGYEQYF. In nucleotides, the CDR3 is TGTGCCGGCAGTTTATCGGGCTACGAGCAGTACTTC.

The rearrangement uses TRBV6-2 or TRBV6-3 and TRBJ2-3, with 10 bases fitting TRBD2. Trimming at V came to 7 bases and at J to 4 bases, leaving 14 bases not matched to a gene. Germline V lookup: CDR1 MNHEY, CDR2 SVGEGT. This CDR3 spans 17 amino acids. The CDR3 region is CASTDKSGRAYPDTQYF. CDR3 nucleotide sequence: TGTGCCAGCACCGACAAAAGCGGGAGGGCTTACCCAGATACGCAGTATTTT.

The chain employs TRBV12-3 or TRBV12-4 and TRBJ2-7; 9 nucleotides agree with TRBD1. The trim removed 1 base at V and 5 bases at J, leaving 6 bases unmatched. CDR3 length: 15 amino acids. The CDR3 protein is CASSLGTGVRDEQYF. The CDR3 coding sequence is TGTGCCAGCAGTTTAGGGACAGGGGTTAGGGACGAGCAGTACTTC.